This T cell receptor beta chain was observed in a study of blood T cell repertoires in COVID-19 (TCRdb year 2020). Context from the whole study: Samples covering the acute and convalescent phases of COVID-19 were provided by collaborators in the United States, Italy and Spain. The prospective study material was composed of cDNA or gDNA derived from T cells, B-cell-depleted T cells, or PBMCs. Subjects who had been exposed to COVID-19, were actively infected with it, or had recovered from it provided the deeply sampled blood TCRbeta repertoires that made up the dataset. The repertoires were released in a freely available public database intended as a resource for research on the immune response to SARS-CoV-2. Samples came from the ongoing ImmuneRACE study (first 160 participants) plus 1,254 subjects from 6 global collaborators. A de-identified subject ID, COVID-19 status, age in years and sex were almost always included in the sample metadata. HLA class I and class II types, where available, came from metadata supplied by the sample provider rather than from assay-based typing. The research as a whole found: Clinical and demographic metadata were provided uncurated, with the amount varying by source and participant.

Samples from volunteer blood donors who had recovered from COVID-19 were contributed by a second Seattle source. Each collaborating institution followed its own protocols to collect whole blood in K2EDTA tubes. For TCRbeta analysis, collaborators shipped samples in one of three forms: frozen whole blood, isolated PBMCs, or DNA extracted from either of those sample types. The junction shows trimming of 2 bases on V and 4 bases on J, and the gene matches do not reach 13 bases of it. CDR1 and CDR2 are read off the germline V gene as SGHTA and FQGNSA. The cysteine opens and the phenylalanine closes a CDR3 of 18 amino acids. Just the 54-base CDR3 DNA is kept, in frame starting at base 1. Remarks on this clone: The clone's antigen remains unknown. No base-level quality is on record; no much larger clone is a single base apart.

TCRbeta CDR3 regions were amplified from genomic DNA using the immunoSEQ Assay, a bias-controlled multiplex PCR. The original methods were these. The number of nucleated cells in each sample was estimated by amplification of reference gene primers within the assay. To quantify the absolute abundance of each unique TCRbeta CDR3 rearrangement, sequence reads were collapsed and filtered. Productive Simpson clonality was computed per sample as the square root of Simpson's diversity index over productive rearrangements. TCRdb stores this immuneACCESS table with in-frame sequences only. Part of the clones is absent; in the studies checked, under half of the shortfall reflects unresolved V genes, and no reason is known for the rest. Clonal size and the V and J genes are those of that table, whereas D and trimming came from the DNA. This sample lists about 280,000 clones; about 86% were detected once. About 1.9% of the sample goes to the ten largest clones.

The receptor was derived from a woman aged 25 to 39 who had recovered from COVID-19. Rearrangement joined TRBV7-2 to TRBJ2-3; TRBD2 agrees with 9 junctional bases. Sequenced input: peripheral blood. At the DNA level, the sequence is TGTGCCAGCAGCTTACGATCCCGGGCTAGCGGGAATCCAGATACGCAGTATTTT. The resulting protein is CASSLRSRASGNPDTQYF.